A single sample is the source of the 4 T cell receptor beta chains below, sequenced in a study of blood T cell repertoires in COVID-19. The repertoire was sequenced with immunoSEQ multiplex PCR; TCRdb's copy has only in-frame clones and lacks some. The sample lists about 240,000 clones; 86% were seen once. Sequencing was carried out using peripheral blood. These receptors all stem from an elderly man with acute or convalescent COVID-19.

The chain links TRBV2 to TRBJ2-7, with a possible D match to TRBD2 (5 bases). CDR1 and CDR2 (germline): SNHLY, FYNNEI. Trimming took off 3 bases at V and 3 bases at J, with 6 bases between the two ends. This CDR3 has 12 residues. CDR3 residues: CASSEAGYEQYF. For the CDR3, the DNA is TGTGCCAGCAGTGAGGCGGGCTACGAGCAGTACTTC.

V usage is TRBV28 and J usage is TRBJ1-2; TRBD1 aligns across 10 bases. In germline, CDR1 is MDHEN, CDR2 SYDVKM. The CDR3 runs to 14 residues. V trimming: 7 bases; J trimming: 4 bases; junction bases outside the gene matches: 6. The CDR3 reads CASTRGTGAYGYTF. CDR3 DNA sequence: TGTGCCAGCACCAGAGGGACAGGGGCCTATGGCTACACCTTC.

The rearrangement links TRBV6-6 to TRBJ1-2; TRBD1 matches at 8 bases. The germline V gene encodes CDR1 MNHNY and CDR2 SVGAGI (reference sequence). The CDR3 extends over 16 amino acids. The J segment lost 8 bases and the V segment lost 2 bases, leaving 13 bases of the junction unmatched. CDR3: CASSYGIETGARGYTF. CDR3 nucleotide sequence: TGTGCCAGCAGTTACGGAATTGAGACAGGGGCCAGAGGCTACACCTTC.

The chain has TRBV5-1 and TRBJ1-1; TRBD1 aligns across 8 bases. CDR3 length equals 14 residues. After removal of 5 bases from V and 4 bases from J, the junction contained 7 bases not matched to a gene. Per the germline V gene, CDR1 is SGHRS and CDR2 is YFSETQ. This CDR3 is CASRLQGQGTEAFF. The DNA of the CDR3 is TGCGCCAGCAGACTACAAGGACAGGGCACTGAAGCTTTCTTT. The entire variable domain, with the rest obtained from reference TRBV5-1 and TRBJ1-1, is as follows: KAGVTQTPRYLIKTRGQQVTLSCSPISGHRSVSWYQQTPGQGLQFLFEYFSETQRNKGNFPGRFSGRQFSNSRSEMNVSTLELGDSALYLCASRLQGQGTEAFFGQGTRLTVV.